These T cell receptor beta chains were read from a single sample in a study of tumor-infiltrating lymphocytes in primary liver carcinoma. TCRdb reprocessed the multiplex PCR reads with MiXCR, giving one entry per CDR3 protein. The data show about 310,000 distinct CDR3 sequences, about 50% seen once. The sequenced sample was peripheral blood. The receptors were sampled from a woman under 40 with primary liver carcinoma and hepatitis B virus infection. Both conserved end residues are part of each CDR3. A D gene is named only where the DNA matches it firmly. Part of the rows lack a size; the others show once, few, many or a class for expanded clones.

j_call d_call v_call clone_size cdr3_aa cdr3_nt
TRBJ2-5 NA TRBV11-2 many CASRSQPETQYF TGTGCCAGCAGGTCCCAACCCGAGACCCAGTACTTC
TRBJ2-2 TRBD1 TRBV12-3/TRBV12-4 NA CASSWTGVDGELFF TGTGCCAGCAGTTGGACAGGGGTGGACGGGGAGCTGTTTTTT
TRBJ1-5 NA TRBV6-5 NA CASSPPEGWGNQPQHF TGTGCCAGTAGCCCTCCTGAGGGATGGGGCAATCAGCCCCAGCATTTT
TRBJ2-7 TRBD1 TRBV5-1 NA CASSGTGPLSYEQYF TGCGCCAGCAGCGGGACAGGGCCTCTCTCCTACGAGCAGTACTTC
TRBJ2-5 NA TRBV6-1 few CASRMVLYQETQYF TGTGCCAGCAGGATGGTCTTGTACCAAGAGACCCAGTACTTC
TRBJ2-7 TRBD1 TRBV28 NA CASSPPGQGIYEQYF TGTGCCAGCAGTCCTCCGGGACAGGGTATTTACGAGCAGTACTTC
TRBJ2-7 NA TRBV10-3 NA CAISSGPGSYEQYF TGTGCCATCAGTAGCGGACCGGGCTCCTACGAGCAGTACTTC
TRBJ2-5 TRBD2 TRBV29-1 few CSVAGGGVFQETQYF TGCAGCGTTGCCGGGGGAGGGGTCTTCCAAGAGACCCAGTACTTC
TRBJ2-2 NA TRBV5-5 few CASSPGTTDTGELFF TGTGCCAGCAGCCCGGGGACAACTGACACCGGGGAGCTGTTTTTT
TRBJ2-5 NA TRBV29-1 NA CSASAGRETQYF TGCAGTGCCTCAGCCGGGCGCGAGACCCAGTACTTC
TRBJ1-6 NA TRBV4-2 many CASSQDQLILYNSPLHF TGTGCCAGCAGCCAAGATCAATTGATTCTGTATAATTCACCCCTCCACTTT
TRBJ2-3 NA TRBV5-1 NA CASSAGLGTDTQYF TGCGCCAGCAGCGCGGGTCTAGGTACGGATACGCAGTATTTT
TRBJ2-1 TRBD2 TRBV11-2 medium-sized CASSLGGTWNEQFF TGTGCCAGCAGCCTCGGGGGGACGTGGAATGAGCAGTTCTTC
TRBJ2-3 NA TRBV5-1 NA CASSPQAQGGSDTQYF TGCGCCAGCAGCCCCCAGGCGCAGGGCGGTTCAGATACGCAGTATTTT
TRBJ2-7 NA TRBV11-3 many CASSYMGRLGYEQYF TGTGCCAGCAGCTATATGGGGAGGTTGGGCTACGAGCAGTACTTC
TRBJ2-1 TRBD1 TRBV5-6 NA CGSSWDRYNEQFF TGTGGCAGCAGCTGGGACAGATACAATGAGCAGTTCTTC
TRBJ2-7 NA TRBV11-2 NA CANSFNSLRDEQYF TGTGCCAACAGCTTTAATAGCCTTCGGGACGAGCAGTACTTC
TRBJ2-2 NA TRBV12-3/TRBV12-4 few CASSFQRVANTGEPFF TGTGCCAGCAGTTTCCAGCGGGTCGCGAACACCGGGGAGCCGTTTTTT
TRBJ2-3 NA TRBV11-2 NA CASSLPMSTDMQYF TGCGCCAGCAGCTTACCAATGAGCACAGATATGCAGTATTTT
TRBJ2-2 NA TRBV6-1 NA CASSEAPLTGELFF TGTGCCAGCAGTGAAGCTCCACTCACCGGGGAGCTGTTTTTT
TRBJ2-5 TRBD1 TRBV6-6 many CASSLTGKETQYF TGTGCCAGCAGTTTGACAGGGAAAGAGACCCAGTACTTC
TRBJ2-1 TRBD2 TRBV7-9 NA CASNLLAGDEQFF TGTGCCAGTAACTTACTAGCGGGAGATGAGCAGTTCTTC
TRBJ1-6 TRBD1 TRBV12-3/TRBV12-4 NA CVSSDDRANSPLHF TGTGTCAGCAGTGATGACAGGGCGAATTCACCCCTCCACTTT
TRBJ2-7 NA TRBV10-3 NA CAISDRESSGANSYEQYF TGTGCCATCAGTGATCGAGAGAGTTCGGGGGCCAACTCCTACGAGCAGTACTTC
TRBJ1-4 NA TRBV4-2 few CASSQDMGWKDEKLFF TGTGCCAGCAGCCAAGATATGGGGTGGAAAGATGAAAAACTGTTTTTT
TRBJ2-1 TRBD2 TRBV14 NA CASSPIPGLAGGSSYNEQFF TGTGCCAGCAGCCCGATCCCGGGACTAGCGGGAGGAAGCTCCTACAATGAGCAGTTCTTC
TRBJ2-5 NA TRBV12-3/TRBV12-4 NA CASSPKGAGPRETQYF TGTGCCAGCAGTCCTAAAGGGGCAGGGCCCCGAGAGACCCAGTACTTC
TRBJ2-3 TRBD2 TRBV10-3 NA CAISESSSGLYTQYF TGTGCCATCAGTGAGTCGTCTAGCGGGTTGTATACGCAGTATTTT
TRBJ2-5 TRBD1 TRBV5-1 NA CASSLQGGETQYF TGCGCCAGCAGCCTACAGGGGGGAGAGACCCAGTACTTC
TRBJ1-1 NA TRBV30 NA CAWNRTGNTEAFF TGTGCCTGGAACCGAACAGGGAACACTGAAGCTTTCTTT
TRBJ2-1 NA TRBV24-1 few CATSDPSNEQFF TGTGCCACCAGTGATCCTAGCAATGAGCAGTTCTTC
TRBJ2-3 TRBD2 TRBV29-1 NA CSVVGGSTDAQYF TGCAGCGTTGTGGGCGGGAGCACAGATGCACAGTATTTT
TRBJ2-1 TRBD1 TRBV7-8 few CASSARDRVTYNEQFF TGTGCCAGCAGCGCCCGGGACAGGGTGACCTACAATGAGCAGTTCTTC
TRBJ2-1 NA TRBV11-2 NA CASSLDLAPTYSEQFF TGTGCCAGCAGCTTAGATCTAGCGCCTACCTACAGTGAGCAGTTCTTC
TRBJ2-1 NA TRBV28 NA CASSLSLDRNEQFF TGTGCCAGCAGTTTATCCTTGGACCGCAATGAGCAGTTCTTC
TRBJ2-3 TRBD1 TRBV6-5 many CASRTGVSTDTQYF TGTGCCAGCAGAACAGGGGTTAGCACAGATACGCAGTATTTT
TRBJ2-2 TRBD2 TRBV5-4 few CASSLSGANTGELFF TGTGCCAGCAGTTTGAGCGGGGCGAACACCGGGGAGCTGTTTTTT
TRBJ2-1 TRBD2 TRBV5-6 few CASSPASGTYNEQFF TGTGCCAGCAGTCCCGCTAGCGGGACTTACAATGAGCAGTTCTTC
TRBJ2-7 NA TRBV7-9 few CASSPDGLSEQYF TGTGCCAGCAGCCCCGACGGGCTAAGTGAGCAGTACTTC
TRBJ2-2 NA TRBV11-2 NA CASRSAPRWTRELFF TGTGCCAGCAGATCAGCCCCTCGGTGGACCCGGGAGTTGTTTTTT
TRBJ2-7 NA TRBV6-2/TRBV6-3 NA CVSSRAGEQYF TGTGTCAGCAGCCGAGCGGGCGAGCAGTACTTC
TRBJ1-1 TRBD1 TRBV29-1 NA CSADTGQGWTEASF TGCAGCGCCGACACGGGACAGGGGTGGACTGAAGCTTCCTTT
TRBJ2-1 NA TRBV11-2 NA CASSGSIAYNEQFF TGTGCCAGCAGCGGGAGTATCGCCTACAATGAGCAGTTCTTC
TRBJ1-5 TRBD1 TRBV11-2 NA CASSSGDRENQPQHF TGTGCCAGCAGCTCAGGGGACAGGGAGAATCAGCCCCAGCATTTT
TRBJ1-1 NA TRBV5-1 NA CASSLTGGGTDAFF TGCGCCAGCAGCTTGACCGGCGGGGGCACTGATGCTTTCTTT
TRBJ1-1 TRBD1 TRBV29-1 many CSVPRTGWTEAFF TGCAGCGTTCCTAGGACAGGATGGACTGAAGCTTTCTTT
TRBJ2-1 NA TRBV11-2 many CASSLENSGYNEQFF TGTGCCAGCAGCCTTGAGAATAGTGGCTACAATGAGCAGTTCTTC
TRBJ2-7 NA TRBV7-8 NA CASSGTYLSGDPISYEQYF TGTGCCAGCAGCGGGACCTACCTCTCGGGAGACCCGATCTCCTACGAGCAGTACTTC
TRBJ2-5 NA TRBV4-1 NA CASSQQGWGTQYF TGCGCCAGCAGCCAACAGGGTTGGGGGACCCAGTACTTC
TRBJ2-6 NA TRBV4-2 many CASSQDRSGANVLTF TGTGCCAGCAGCCAAGACCGCTCTGGGGCCAACGTCCTGACTTTC
TRBJ2-3 NA TRBV12-3/TRBV12-4 NA CASSFGTVNQPQYF TGTGCCAGCAGTTTCGGGACGGTGAATCAGCCCCAGTATTTT
TRBJ2-5 NA TRBV6-5 NA CASSYGRGLLPGETQYF TGTGCCAGCAGTTACGGCAGAGGGCTCCTACCTGGGGAGACCCAGTACTTC
TRBJ2-3 NA TRBV4-3 NA CASSQDLASSADTQYF TGCGCCAGCAGCCAAGATCTGGCTAGCTCCGCAGATACGCAGTATTTT
TRBJ1-4 TRBD1 TRBV28 NA CASSSTQGGIEKLFF TGTGCCAGCAGTTCCACACAGGGGGGCATCGAAAAACTGTTTTTT
TRBJ1-4 NA TRBV30 NA CATTAQPGGKLFF TGTGCAACAACAGCCCAGCCCGGTGGAAAACTGTTTTTT